These 9 T cell receptor beta chains share one sample of origin, sequenced in a study of blood T cell repertoires in COVID-19. Produced via immunoSEQ multiplex PCR; TCRdb's table is partial and in-frame only. The sample gives some 400,000 clones, more than 75% of which show up once; over 2% is in the top ten. The source material was peripheral blood. Receptor source: a woman aged 60-75 years with COVID-19, enrolled during active disease.

This chain uses TRBV7-9 with TRBJ1-1; 11 bases match TRBD1. The V gene's germline CDR1 is SEHNR and CDR2 FQNEAQ (reference sequence). The CDR3 spans 17 residues. V was pared by 5 bases and J by 4 bases, with 12 bases of the junction left unmatched. CDR3 DNA: TGTGCCAGCAGCCTAAGGGGACAGGGGGTGGGAAGCACTGAAGCTTTCTTT. It encodes CASSLRGQGVGSTEAFF.

The V gene is TRBV3-1 (or the pseudogene TRBV3-2), the J gene TRBJ2-7; the D gene is possibly TRBD2 (6 bases). Trimming took off 0 bases at V and 4 bases at J, with 13 bases between the two ends. The germline CDR1 and CDR2 sequences are LGHDT and YNNKEL (reference sequence). The CDR3 is made up of 15 amino acids. CDR3 nucleotide sequence: TGTGCCAGCAGCCAAGATGGGGACGGGGGATACGAGCAGTACTTC. Amino acids: CASSQDGDGGYEQYF.

The genes are TRBV6-5 and TRBJ2-1; unclear D gene. V shed 0 bases and J shed 0 bases, with 9 bases lying between them. Germline-derived CDR1 and CDR2 are MNHEY and SVGAGI. This CDR3 spans 16 amino acids. CDR3 nucleotide sequence: TGTGCCAGCAGTTACTCGAAAAGAGGCTCCTACAATGAGCAGTTCTTC. The encoded protein is CASSYSKRGSYNEQFF.

V is TRBV28 and J is TRBJ1-2, with D unresolved. CDR3 length: 12 residues. V was clipped by 3 bases and J by 6 bases, with 8 bases between them. Germline values: CDR1 MDHEN, CDR2 SYDVKM. The CDR3 sequence is CASSFGSDGYTF. The CDR3 DNA reads TGTGCCAGCAGTTTCGGGAGCGATGGCTACACCTTC.

Here the CDR3 reads CASSGQGGGFYEQYF. CDR3 sequence (DNA): TGTGCCAGCAGTGGCCAGGGGGGAGGATTCTACGAGCAGTACTTC. V is TRBV2 and J is TRBJ2-7; D is perhaps TRBD1 (7 bases). Germline lookup yields CDR1 SNHLY and CDR2 FYNNEI. V was cut by 4 bases and J by 3 bases, with 16 bases left in between. The CDR3 is 15 residues long.

The chain joins TRBV5-1 to TRBJ1-2; 7 bases are a match to TRBD1. This CDR3 is 15 amino acids long. Unmatched junction bases numbered 6, after V lost 0 bases and J lost 4 bases. CDR1 SGHRS and CDR2 YFSETQ come from the germline V gene. The CDR3 DNA sequence: TGCGCCAGCAGCTTGGTCCCGGACAGGCGCTATGGCTACACCTTC. This gives the protein CASSLVPDRRYGYTF.

The chain recombines TRBV18 with TRBJ1-2; D gene uncertain. V shed 3 bases and J shed 2 bases, with 13 bases lying between them. This CDR3 spans 15 amino acids. Germline assignment: CDR1 KGHSH and CDR2 LQKENI. The CDR3 coding sequence is TGTGCCAGCTCACCCGCGGGCGGGGAGAACTATGGCTACACCTTC. It specifies CASSPAGGENYGYTF. The full variable domain, in which reference TRBV18 and TRBJ1-2 provide the parts outside the CDR3, is NAGVMQNPRHLVRRRGQEARLRCSPMKGHSHVYWYRQLPEEGLKFMVYLQKENIIDESGMPKERFSAEFPKEGPSILRIQQVVRGDSAAYFCASSPAGGENYGYTFGSGTRLTVV.

This chain joins TRBV18 and TRBJ1-1; the match to TRBD1 covers 9 bases. Germline V gives CDR1 KGHSH, CDR2 LQKENI. The CDR3 is made up of 13 amino acids. V shed 5 bases and J 5 bases; nucleotides not matched to a gene: 3. The chain's CDR3 is CASSGQGKTEAFF. The CDR3 coding sequence is TGTGCCAGCTCAGGACAGGGGAAAACTGAAGCTTTCTTT.

The genes are TRBV19 and TRBJ1-1, with D tentatively TRBD1 (6 bases). Germline V gives CDR1 LNHDA, CDR2 SQIVND (reference sequence). V was pared by 6 bases and J by 5 bases, with 19 bases between. This CDR3 region has 15 residues. The CDR3 spells CASRTSGGRLTEAFF. Written as DNA, the CDR3 is TGTGCCAGTAGGACCTCGGGGGGGCGCTTAACTGAAGCTTTCTTT.